A few counts support the clone carrying this T cell receptor beta chain. This entry belongs to a study of blood T cell repertoires in COVID-19. Under the authors' procedure: Reference gene primers were amplified, and this amplification served to estimate nucleated cell counts. The method was immunoSEQ multiplex PCR; TCRdb's version includes in-frame clones alone and lacks a portion of them. That table supplies the V and J calls and clone size; D and trimming were determined from the DNA. The table lists roughly 320,000 clones, over 75% of them singletons. The germline V and J ends were trimmed by 3 bases and 4 bases, with 13 bases remaining between them. There are 14 residues in the CDR3. In germline, CDR1 is SGDLS, CDR2 YYNGEE.

V usage is TRBV9 and J usage is TRBJ1-2; D gene uncertain. This TCR was recovered from a human donor in a cohort sampled during active COVID-19. Sequences were obtained from peripheral blood. The DNA of the CDR3 is TGTGCCAGCAGCGGCCGATCTGAGGGCTATGGCTACACCTTC. This translates into CASSGRSEGYGYTF.